This record looks at one TCR beta chain sequence and its context. Its target is not known. This CDR3 has 14 residues. The germline V gene encodes CDR1 SGHAT and CDR2 FQNNGV. The V and J ends lost 5 bases and 0 bases respectively, with 8 bases between them. Blood was drawn at first hyperthyroidism diagnosis, before any ophthalmopathy symptoms. The sample originates from a study of T cells in Graves' hyperthyroidism and ophthalmopathy. Points from the study as a whole: Most clonotypes expanded in the thyroid (above 0.001) were also present in blood.

RNA transcripts yielded amplified TCR beta CDR3 regions. HTBI primers drove first-round RT-PCR of the TCR CDR3. TCRdb reanalysed the multiplex PCR reads using MiXCR and keeps one entry per CDR3 protein. In the table there are more than 550,000 distinct CDR3 sequences, roughly 20% of which are singletons. The specimen was blood. The chain combines TRBV11-2 with TRBJ1-3; D remains unclear. This clonotype was obtained from a woman aged 45-65 years with Graves' hyperthyroidism that later progressed to Graves' ophthalmopathy. The CDR3 sequence is CASSGWGSGNTIYF. Written as DNA, the CDR3 is TGTGCCAGCAGCGGGTGGGGCTCTGGAAACACCATATATTTT.